This TCR beta chain is from a study of regulatory T cells in long-lasting Graves disease. Overall study results and limits: Accuracy could have been hurt by small sample size. Persistent disease samples used TRBV28, TRBJ1-2 and TRBJ2-5 preferentially. Persistent-disease Graves' patients showed less TCR diversity than new cases.

Assembly of TCR beta libraries relied on iRepertoire HTBI primers together with Arm-PCR of CDR3 regions. From the multiplex PCR reads, TCRdb called clonotypes with MiXCR, one entry per CDR3 protein. Among 680,000 or so distinct CDR3 sequences, roughly 15% were seen once, and the ten largest hold around a sixth. The CDR3 loop spans 13 amino acids. The germline V gene has CDR1 LNHNV and CDR2 YYDKDF (reference sequence). V lost 5 bases and J 5 bases, leaving 10 bases between the germline ends. On this clonotype: Its antigen is not identified.

Time point indicated: newly diagnosed GD, antithyroid drugs for less than 3 months. PBMC-extracted RNA yielded the TCR library. The same data also contributed to another study, on T cells in Graves' hyperthyroidism and ophthalmopathy. That source notes: A model using 13 V-J features told ophthalmopathy apart from stable hyperthyroidism.

The TCR sequence derives from a woman younger than 45 with Graves disease. This chain links TRBV15 with TRBJ1-5, with D possibly matching TRBD1 (5 bases). The starting material was peripheral blood mononuclear cells (PBMCs), obtained at new diagnosis, from a patient treated with antithyroid drugs. The CDR3 bases are TGTGCCACCAGCGAAAAAGGGGATCAGCCCCAGCATTTT. It codes for CATSEKGDQPQHF.